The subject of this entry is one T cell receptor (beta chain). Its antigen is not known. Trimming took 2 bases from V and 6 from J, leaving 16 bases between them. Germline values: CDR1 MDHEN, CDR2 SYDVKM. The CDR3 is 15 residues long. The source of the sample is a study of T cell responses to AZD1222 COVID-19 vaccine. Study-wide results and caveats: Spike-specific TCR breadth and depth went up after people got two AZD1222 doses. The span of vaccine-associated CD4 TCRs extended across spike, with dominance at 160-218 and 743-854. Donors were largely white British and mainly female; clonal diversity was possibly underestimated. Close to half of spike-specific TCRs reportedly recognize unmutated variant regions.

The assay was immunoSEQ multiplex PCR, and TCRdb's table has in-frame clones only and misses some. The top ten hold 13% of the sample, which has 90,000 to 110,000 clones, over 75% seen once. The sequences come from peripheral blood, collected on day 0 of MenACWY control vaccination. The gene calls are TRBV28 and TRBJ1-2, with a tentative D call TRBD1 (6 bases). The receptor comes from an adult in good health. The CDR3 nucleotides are TGTGCCAGCAGTTTAAACGGGCAGGGGTCGCATGGCTACACCTTC. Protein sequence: CASSLNGQGSHGYTF.